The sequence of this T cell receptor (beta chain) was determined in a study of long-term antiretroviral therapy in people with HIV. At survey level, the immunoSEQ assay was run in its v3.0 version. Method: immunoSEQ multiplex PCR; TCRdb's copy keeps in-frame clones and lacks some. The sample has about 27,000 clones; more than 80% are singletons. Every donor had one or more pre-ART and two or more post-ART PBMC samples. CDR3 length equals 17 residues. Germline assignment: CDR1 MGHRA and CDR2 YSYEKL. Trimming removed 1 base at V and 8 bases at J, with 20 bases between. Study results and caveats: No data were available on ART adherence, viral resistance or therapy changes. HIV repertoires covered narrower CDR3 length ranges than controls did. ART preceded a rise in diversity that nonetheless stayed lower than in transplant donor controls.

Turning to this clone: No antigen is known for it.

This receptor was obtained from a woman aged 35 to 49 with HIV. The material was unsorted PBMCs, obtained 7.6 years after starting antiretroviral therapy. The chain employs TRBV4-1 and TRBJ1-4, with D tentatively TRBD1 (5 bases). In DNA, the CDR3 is TGCGCCAGCAGCCAAGTGGGGAAGAGTGGGGGTTTGGAAAAACTGTTTTTT. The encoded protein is CASSQVGKSGGLEKLFF.